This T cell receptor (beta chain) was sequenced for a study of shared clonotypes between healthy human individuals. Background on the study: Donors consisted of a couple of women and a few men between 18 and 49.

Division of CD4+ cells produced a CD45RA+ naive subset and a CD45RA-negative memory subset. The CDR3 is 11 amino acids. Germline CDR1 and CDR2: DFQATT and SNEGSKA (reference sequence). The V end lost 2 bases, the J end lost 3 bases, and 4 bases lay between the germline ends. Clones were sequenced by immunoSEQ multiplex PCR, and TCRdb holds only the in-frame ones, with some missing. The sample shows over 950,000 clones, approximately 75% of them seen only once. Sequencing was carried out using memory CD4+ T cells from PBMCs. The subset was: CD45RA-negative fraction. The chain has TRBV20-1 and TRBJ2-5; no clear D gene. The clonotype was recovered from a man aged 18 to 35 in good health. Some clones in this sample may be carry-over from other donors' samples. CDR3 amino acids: CSARQKETQYF. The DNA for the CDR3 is TGCAGTGCTAGACAAAAAGAGACCCAGTACTTC.